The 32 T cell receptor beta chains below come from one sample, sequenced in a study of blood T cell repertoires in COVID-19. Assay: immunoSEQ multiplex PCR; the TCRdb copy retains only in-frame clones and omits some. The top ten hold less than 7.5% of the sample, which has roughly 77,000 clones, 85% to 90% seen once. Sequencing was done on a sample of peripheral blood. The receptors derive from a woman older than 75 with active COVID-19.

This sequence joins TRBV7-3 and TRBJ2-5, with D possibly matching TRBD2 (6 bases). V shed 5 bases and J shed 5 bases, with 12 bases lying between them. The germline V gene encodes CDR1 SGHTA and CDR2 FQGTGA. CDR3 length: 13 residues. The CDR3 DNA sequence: TGTGCCAGCAGCGCCGGGAGCGCGGAGACCCAGTACTTC. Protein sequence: CASSAGSAETQYF.

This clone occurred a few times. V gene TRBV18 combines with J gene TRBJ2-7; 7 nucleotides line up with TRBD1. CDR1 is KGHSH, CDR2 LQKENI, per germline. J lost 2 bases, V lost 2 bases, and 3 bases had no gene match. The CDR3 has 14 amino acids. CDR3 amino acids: CASSPLQGTYEQYF. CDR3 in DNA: TGTGCCAGCTCACCATTACAGGGGACCTACGAGCAGTACTTC.

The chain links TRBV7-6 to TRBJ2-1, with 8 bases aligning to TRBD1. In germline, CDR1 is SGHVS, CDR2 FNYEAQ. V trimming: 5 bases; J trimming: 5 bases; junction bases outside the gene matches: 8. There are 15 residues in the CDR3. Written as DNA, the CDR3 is TGTGCCAGCAGCCAGGGGGCAGGGAACGACAATGAGCAGTTCTTC. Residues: CASSQGAGNDNEQFF.

The CDR3, as DNA: TGCGCCAGCAGCCAAGTTCCACAGCCTACCGGGGAGCTGTTTTTT. Protein product: CASSQVPQPTGELFF. The chain employs TRBV4-3 and TRBJ2-2; D unclear. Germline CDR1 is LGHNA and CDR2 is YSLEER. V lost 1 base, J lost 5 bases, and 11 bases lay in between. The CDR3 is 15 residues long.

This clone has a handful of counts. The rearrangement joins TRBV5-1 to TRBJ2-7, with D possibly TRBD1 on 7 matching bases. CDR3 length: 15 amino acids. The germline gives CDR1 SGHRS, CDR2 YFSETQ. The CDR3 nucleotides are TGCGCCAGCAGCTTGGCACCCGATCAGGGGGGCCAGTTTCAAGTC. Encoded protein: CASSLAPDQGGQFQV.

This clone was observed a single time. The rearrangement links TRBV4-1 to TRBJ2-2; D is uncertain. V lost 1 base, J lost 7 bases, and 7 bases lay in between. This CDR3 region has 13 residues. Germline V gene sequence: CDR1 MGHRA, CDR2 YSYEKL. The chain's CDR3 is CASSQVYSGELFF. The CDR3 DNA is TGCGCCAGCAGCCAAGTATATAGCGGGGAGCTGTTTTTT.

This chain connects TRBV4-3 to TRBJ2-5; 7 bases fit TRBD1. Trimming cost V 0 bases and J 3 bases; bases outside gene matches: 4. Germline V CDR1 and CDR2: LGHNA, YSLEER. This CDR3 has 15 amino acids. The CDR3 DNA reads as TGCGCCAGCAGCCAAGAGCGCCAGGGGGAAGAGACCCAGTACTTC. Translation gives CASSQERQGEETQYF.

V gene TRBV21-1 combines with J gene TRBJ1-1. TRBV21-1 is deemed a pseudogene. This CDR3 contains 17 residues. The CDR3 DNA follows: TGTGCCAGCAGCAAAGATCCCTCGGCGGGGGGGCTGACTGAAGCTTTCTTT. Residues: CASSKDPSAGGLTEAFF.

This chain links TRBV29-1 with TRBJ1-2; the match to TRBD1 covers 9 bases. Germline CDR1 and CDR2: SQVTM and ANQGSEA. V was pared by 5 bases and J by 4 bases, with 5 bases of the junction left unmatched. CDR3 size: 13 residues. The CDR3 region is CSVPAGQGYGYTF. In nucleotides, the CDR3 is TGCAGCGTTCCCGCGGGACAGGGCTATGGCTACACCTTC.

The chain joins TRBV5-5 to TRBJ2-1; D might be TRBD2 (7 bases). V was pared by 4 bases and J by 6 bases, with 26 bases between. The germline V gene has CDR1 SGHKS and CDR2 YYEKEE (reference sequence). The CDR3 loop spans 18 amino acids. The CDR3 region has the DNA TGTGCCAGCAGCGCGCGGGGGCCAGGGGACGCAGGACGCAATGAGCAGTTCTTC. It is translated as CASSARGPGDAGRNEQFF.

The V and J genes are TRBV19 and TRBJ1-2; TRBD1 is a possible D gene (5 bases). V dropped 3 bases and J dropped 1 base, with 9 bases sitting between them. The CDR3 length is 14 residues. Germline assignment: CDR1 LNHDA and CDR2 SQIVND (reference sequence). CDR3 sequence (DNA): TGTGCCAGTAGTATTGCGGGGGTTAACTATGGCTACACCTTC. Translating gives CASSIAGVNYGYTF.

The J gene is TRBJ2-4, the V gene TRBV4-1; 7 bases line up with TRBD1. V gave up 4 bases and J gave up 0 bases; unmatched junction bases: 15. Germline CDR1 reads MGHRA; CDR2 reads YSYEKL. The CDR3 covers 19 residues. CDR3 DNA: TGCGCCAGCAGCCTGGTAGGGACAGCCACTTTAATAGCCAAAAACATTCAGTACTTC. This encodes CASSLVGTATLIAKNIQYF.

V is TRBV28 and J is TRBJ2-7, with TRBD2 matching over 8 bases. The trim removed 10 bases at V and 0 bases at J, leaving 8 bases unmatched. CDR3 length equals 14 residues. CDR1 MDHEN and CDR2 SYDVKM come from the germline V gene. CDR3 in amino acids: CATGLAGNSYEQYF. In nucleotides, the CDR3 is TGTGCCACCGGCCTAGCGGGTAACTCCTACGAGCAGTACTTC.

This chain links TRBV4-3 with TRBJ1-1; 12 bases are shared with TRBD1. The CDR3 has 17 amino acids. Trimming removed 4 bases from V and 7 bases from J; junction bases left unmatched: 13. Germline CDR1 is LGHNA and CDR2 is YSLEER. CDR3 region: CASSPSGTGGWSGEAFF. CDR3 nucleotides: TGCGCCAGCAGCCCATCCGGGACAGGGGGCTGGAGTGGTGAAGCTTTCTTT.

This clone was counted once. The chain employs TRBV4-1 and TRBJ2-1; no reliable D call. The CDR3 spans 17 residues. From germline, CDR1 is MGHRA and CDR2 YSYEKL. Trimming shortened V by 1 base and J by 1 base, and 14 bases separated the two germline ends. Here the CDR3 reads CASSQGPLAESYNEQFF. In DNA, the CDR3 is TGCGCCAGCAGCCAAGGGCCCCTGGCGGAATCCTACAATGAGCAGTTCTTC.

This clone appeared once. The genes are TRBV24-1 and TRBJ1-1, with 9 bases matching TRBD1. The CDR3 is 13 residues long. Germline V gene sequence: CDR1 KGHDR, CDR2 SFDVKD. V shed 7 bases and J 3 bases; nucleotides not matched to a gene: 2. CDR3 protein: CATRGTGYTEAFF. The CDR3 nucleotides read TGTGCCACCAGGGGGACAGGGTACACTGAAGCTTTCTTT.

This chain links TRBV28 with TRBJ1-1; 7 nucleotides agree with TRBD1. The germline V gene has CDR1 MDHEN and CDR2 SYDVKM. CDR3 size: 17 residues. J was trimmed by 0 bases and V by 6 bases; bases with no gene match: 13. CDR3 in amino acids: CASSPATGSFMNTEAFF. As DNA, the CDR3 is TGTGCCAGCAGCCCAGCGACAGGGTCCTTCATGAACACTGAAGCTTTCTTT.

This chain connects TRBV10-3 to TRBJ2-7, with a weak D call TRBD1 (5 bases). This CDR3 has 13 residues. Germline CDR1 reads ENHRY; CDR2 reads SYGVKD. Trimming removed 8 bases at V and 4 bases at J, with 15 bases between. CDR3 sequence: CAILIQGTYEQYF. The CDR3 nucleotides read TGTGCCATCTTAATCCAGGGCACGTACGAGCAGTACTTC.

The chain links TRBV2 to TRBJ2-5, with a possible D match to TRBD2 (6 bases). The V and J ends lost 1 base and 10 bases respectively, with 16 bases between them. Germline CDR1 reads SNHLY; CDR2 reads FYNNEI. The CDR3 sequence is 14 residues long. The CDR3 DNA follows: TGTGCCAGCAGTGAAGGGCTCACGAACGGGGGCCAGTACTTC. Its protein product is CASSEGLTNGGQYF.

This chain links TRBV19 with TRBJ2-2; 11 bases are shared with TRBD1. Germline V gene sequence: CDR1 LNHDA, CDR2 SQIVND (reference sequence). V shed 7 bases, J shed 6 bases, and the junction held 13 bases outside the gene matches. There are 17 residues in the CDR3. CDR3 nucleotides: TGTGCCAGTACTCGGACAGGGGGCAATAGAAGGTCCGGGGAGCTGTTTTTT. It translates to CASTRTGGNRRSGELFF.

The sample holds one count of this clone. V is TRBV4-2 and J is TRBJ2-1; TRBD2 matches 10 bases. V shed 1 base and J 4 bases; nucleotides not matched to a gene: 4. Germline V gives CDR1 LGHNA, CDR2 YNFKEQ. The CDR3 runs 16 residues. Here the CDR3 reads CASSQAASGGYNEQFF. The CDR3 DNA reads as TGTGCCAGCAGCCAAGCCGCTAGCGGGGGATACAATGAGCAGTTCTTC.

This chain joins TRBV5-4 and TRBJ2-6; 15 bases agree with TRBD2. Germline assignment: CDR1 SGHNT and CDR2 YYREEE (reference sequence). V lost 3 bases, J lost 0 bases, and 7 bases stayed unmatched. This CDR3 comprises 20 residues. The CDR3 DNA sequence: TGTGCCAGCAGCTATTACTCGGGACTAGCGGGAGGCTCTGGGGCCAACGTCCTGACTTTC. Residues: CASSYYSGLAGGSGANVLTF.

As DNA, the CDR3 is TGCAGTGCTAGTTCCGGGACTAGCGGGAGTGGTGAGCAGTTCTTC. This translates into CSASSGTSGSGEQFF. The chain has TRBV20-1 and TRBJ2-1; 14 positions agree with TRBD2. Germline CDR1 DFQATT, CDR2 SNEGSKA (reference sequence). The CDR3 extends over 15 amino acids. The junction had 7 bases not matched to a gene; V was cut back by 3 bases and J by 9 bases.

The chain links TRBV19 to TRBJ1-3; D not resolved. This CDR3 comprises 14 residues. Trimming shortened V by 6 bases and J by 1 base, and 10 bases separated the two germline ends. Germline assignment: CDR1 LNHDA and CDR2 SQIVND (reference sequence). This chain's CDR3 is CASRELASGNTIYF. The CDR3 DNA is TGTGCCAGTAGGGAGTTAGCGTCTGGAAACACCATATATTTT.

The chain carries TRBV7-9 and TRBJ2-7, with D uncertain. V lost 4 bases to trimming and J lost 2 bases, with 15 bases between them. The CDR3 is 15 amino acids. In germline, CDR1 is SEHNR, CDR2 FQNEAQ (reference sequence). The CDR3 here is CASSSAETVTYEQYF. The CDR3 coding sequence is TGTGCCAGCAGCTCAGCAGAAACAGTAACCTACGAGCAGTACTTC.

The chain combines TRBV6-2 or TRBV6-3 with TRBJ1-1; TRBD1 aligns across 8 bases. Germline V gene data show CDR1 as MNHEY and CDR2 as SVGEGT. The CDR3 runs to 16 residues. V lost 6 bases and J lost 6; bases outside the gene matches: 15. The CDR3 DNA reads TGTGCCAGCAGCAGACTACGGACAGGGAGTTCAGCTGAAGCTTTCTTT. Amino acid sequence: CASSRLRTGSSAEAFF.

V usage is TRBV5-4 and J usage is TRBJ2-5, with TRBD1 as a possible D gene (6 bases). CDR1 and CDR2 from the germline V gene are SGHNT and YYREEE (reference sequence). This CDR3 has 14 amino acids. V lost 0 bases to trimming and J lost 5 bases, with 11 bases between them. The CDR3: CASSLVGGEETQYF. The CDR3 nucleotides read TGTGCCAGCAGCTTGGTTGGGGGCGAGGAGACCCAGTACTTC.

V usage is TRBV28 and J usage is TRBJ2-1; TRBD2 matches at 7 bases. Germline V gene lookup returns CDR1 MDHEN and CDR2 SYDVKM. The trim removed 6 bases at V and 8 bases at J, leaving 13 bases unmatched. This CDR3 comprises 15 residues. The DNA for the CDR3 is TGTGCCAGCAGAAGCGGGACCACCTCAGGCGATGAGCAGTTCTTC. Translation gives CASRSGTTSGDEQFF.

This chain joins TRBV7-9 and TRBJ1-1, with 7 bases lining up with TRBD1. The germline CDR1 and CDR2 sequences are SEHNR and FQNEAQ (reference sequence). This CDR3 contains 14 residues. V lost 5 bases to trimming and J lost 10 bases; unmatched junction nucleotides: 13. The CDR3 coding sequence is TGTGCCAGCAGCGAATCAGGGGGATTCAAAGGAGCTTTCTTT. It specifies CASSESGGFKGAFF. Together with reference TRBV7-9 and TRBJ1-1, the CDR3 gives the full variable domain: DTGVSQNPRHKITKRGQNVTFRCDPISEHNRLYWYRQTLGQGPEFLTYFQNEAQLEKSRLLSDRFSAERPKGSFSTLEIQRTEQGDSAMYLCASSESGGFKGAFFGQGTRLTVV.

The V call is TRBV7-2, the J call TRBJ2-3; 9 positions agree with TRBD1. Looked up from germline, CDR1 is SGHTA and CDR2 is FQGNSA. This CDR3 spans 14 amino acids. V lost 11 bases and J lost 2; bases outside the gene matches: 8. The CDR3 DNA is TGTGCCGCACAGGGGGCGGGGTCCACAGATACGCAGTATTTT. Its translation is CAAQGAGSTDTQYF.

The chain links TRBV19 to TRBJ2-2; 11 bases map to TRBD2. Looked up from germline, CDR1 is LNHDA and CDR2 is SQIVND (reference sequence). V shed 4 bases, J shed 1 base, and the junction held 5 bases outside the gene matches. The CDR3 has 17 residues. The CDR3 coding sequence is TGTGCCAGTAGTACGCTTGGGACTAGCGGGAACACCGGGGAGCTGTTTTTT. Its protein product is CASSTLGTSGNTGELFF. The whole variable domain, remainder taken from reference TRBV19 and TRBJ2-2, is DGGITQSPKYLFRKEGQNVTLSCEQNLNHDAMYWYRQDPGQGLRLIYYSQIVNDFQKGDIAEGYSVSREKKESFPLTVTSAQKNPTAFYLCASSTLGTSGNTGELFFGEGSRLTVL.

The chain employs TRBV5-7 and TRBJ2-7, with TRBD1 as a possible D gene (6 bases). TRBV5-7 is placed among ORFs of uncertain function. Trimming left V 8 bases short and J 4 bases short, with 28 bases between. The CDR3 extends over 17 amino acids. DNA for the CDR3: TGTGCCAGATATACAAACGGGACAAGGCGGTATTGGTACGAGCAGTACTTC. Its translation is CARYTNGTRRYWYEQYF.